A single sample gave rise to the 10 T cell receptor beta chains below, sequenced in a study of vaccination and CD4 T cells after COVID-19. Scientists ran DNA taken from cultured CD4+ T cells through the Oncomine TCR Beta short-read assay for sequencing. One entry per CDR3 protein results from TCRdb running MiXCR on the PCR reads. The top ten hold 13% to 15% of the sample, which has about 19,000 distinct CDR3 sequences, approximately 39% seen once. Indicated treatment: roughly 10-day PBMC culture with coronavirus spike peptide pools or control peptides (ViraFEST assay). These receptors have no known antigen. The source material was cultured CD4+ T cells from blood. The origin of the receptors is a human donor with COVID-19.

The chain is built from TRBV20-1 and TRBJ2-3, with D uncertain. The germline V gene encodes CDR1 DFQATT and CDR2 SNEGSKA (reference sequence). This CDR3 has 13 amino acids. The V end was cut by 3 bases, the J end by 7 bases, with 14 bases between. The CDR3 is CSARSGSLNTQYF. DNA for the CDR3: TGCAGTGCTAGGTCTGGATCCCTAAATACGCAGTATTTT.

J is TRBJ2-2 and V is TRBV27; D is possibly TRBD2 (5 bases). The CDR3 sequence is 15 residues long. Germline loops: CDR1 MNHEY, CDR2 SMNVEV (reference sequence). Trimming took 5 bases from V and 1 from J, leaving 11 bases between them. CDR3 amino acids: CASSPGWGNTGELFF. Written as DNA, the CDR3 is TGTGCCAGCAGTCCGGGGTGGGGGAACACCGGGGAGCTGTTTTTT.

A few counts support this clonotype. The genes are TRBV20-1 and TRBJ2-7; 7 bases match TRBD1. Germline trimming cut 3 bases from V and 1 base from J; bases unmatched to any gene: 6. Germline assignment: CDR1 DFQATT and CDR2 SNEGSKA (reference sequence). This CDR3 has 14 amino acids. CDR3 DNA: TGCAGTGCTAGGGAACCGGGACAGTCCTACGAGCAGTACTTC. Its protein product is CSAREPGQSYEQYF.

As DNA, the CDR3 is TGTGCCAGCAGCGCCACCGGGACAGGGTGGACCGGGGAGCTGTTTTTT. It is translated as CASSATGTGWTGELFF. The J gene is TRBJ2-2, the V gene TRBV7-2; 9 bases align to TRBD1. The germline V gene has CDR1 SGHTA and CDR2 FQGNSA. This CDR3 region has 16 residues. Trimming cost V 5 bases and J 5 bases; bases outside gene matches: 9.

This chain joins TRBV19 and TRBJ2-1, with 8 bases aligning to TRBD2. The junction had 8 bases not matched to a gene; V was cut back by 10 bases and J by 3 bases. Germline V gene sequence: CDR1 LNHDA, CDR2 SQIVND (reference sequence). The CDR3 spans 14 residues. The CDR3 DNA is TGTGCCACCACCGTAGCGGGATTCTACAATGAGCAGTTCTTC. Protein sequence: CATTVAGFYNEQFF. The whole variable domain, filled in from reference TRBV19 and TRBJ2-1, reads DGGITQSPKYLFRKEGQNVTLSCEQNLNHDAMYWYRQDPGQGLRLIYYSQIVNDFQKGDIAEGYSVSREKKESFPLTVTSAQKNPTAFYLCATTVAGFYNEQFFGPGTRLTVL.

The chain is built from TRBV19 and TRBJ2-3, with 10 nucleotides matching TRBD1. Germline V CDR1 and CDR2: LNHDA, SQIVND (reference sequence). The CDR3 length is 16 residues. Trimming removed 0 bases from V and 4 bases from J; junction bases left unmatched: 4. The CDR3 is CASSIDGTGASDTQYF. The CDR3 bases are TGTGCCAGTAGTATAGACGGGACAGGGGCCTCAGATACGCAGTATTTT.

A word on this clonotype: Germline is not matched at one junction end, which may reflect a read error. The J gene is TRBJ1-5, the V gene TRBV19; D is possibly TRBD1 (5 bases). The CDR3 totals 14 residues. Germline loops: CDR1 LNHDA, CDR2 SQIVND (reference sequence). The CDR3 protein is CASREGLSNQPRHF. The CDR3 region has the DNA TGTGCCAGTAGGGAGGGGCTGAGCAATCAGCCCCGGCATTTT. Together with reference TRBV19 and TRBJ1-5, the CDR3 gives the full variable domain: DGGITQSPKYLFRKEGQNVTLSCEQNLNHDAMYWYRQDPGQGLRLIYYSQIVNDFQKGDIAEGYSVSREKKESFPLTVTSAQKNPTAFYLCASREGLSNQPRHFGDGTRLSIL.

The chain uses TRBV6-5 and TRBJ2-3; D perhaps matches TRBD1 (5 bases). V lost 4 bases to trimming and J lost 5 bases, with 7 bases between them. Germline V gives CDR1 MNHEY, CDR2 SVGAGI. The CDR3 has 12 residues. CDR3 DNA: TGTGCCAGCAGTTCCCAGGGAGATACGCAGTATTTT. This codes for CASSSQGDTQYF.

The chain recombines TRBV21-1 with TRBJ1-4. TRBV21-1 is classified as a pseudogene. The CDR3 is 18 residues long. CDR3 residues: CASSKFPGPEDDNEKLFF. In nucleotides, the CDR3 is TGTGCCAGCAGCAAATTTCCAGGACCAGAAGATGATAATGAAAAACTGTTTTTT.

The chain joins TRBV27 to TRBJ2-7, with 10 bases matching TRBD1. J lost 7 bases, V lost 5 bases, and 11 bases had no gene match. The germline gives CDR1 MNHEY, CDR2 SMNVEV (reference sequence). There are 15 residues in the CDR3. CDR3 coding DNA: TGTGCCAGCAGTCTCCAGACAGGGGGCTTTTTTGAGCAGTACTTC. Translation gives CASSLQTGGFFEQYF.